The next 31 T cell receptor beta chains were all read from a single sample in a study of regulatory T cells in long-lasting Graves disease (dated by TCRdb to about 2021). Reading the label with the study, this specimen's time point is: newly diagnosed GD, antithyroid drugs for less than 3 months. For both TCR sequencing and RNA sequencing, RNA was extracted from PBMCs in TRIzol. The receptor library was made with multiplex PCR. Sequencing relied on an Illumina HiSeq 4000. CDR3 regions were amplified by Arm-PCR with iRepertoire HTBI primers to construct TCR beta libraries. Starting from the raw public reads, TCRdb applied fastp trimming at Q25, assembled clones with MiXCR and retained in-frame beta chains. Every CDR3 protein is listed once, alongside the most common genes and DNA of its rows. The sample includes 400,000 to 500,000 distinct CDR3 sequences, with 14% observed a single time. The top ten clones comprise approximately 17% of the sample.

A further study also used this sample, focusing on T cells in Graves' hyperthyroidism and ophthalmopathy.

Sequencing was performed on peripheral blood mononuclear cells (PBMCs), taken at new diagnosis, from a patient treated with antithyroid drugs. All receptors derive from a woman in her forties or fifties with Graves disease. Donor details come from another sample of the same person, matched by shared clones.

This clonotype showed up many times. The genes are TRBV6-1 and TRBJ1-4; D gene unclear. The CDR3 loop spans 11 amino acids. V lost 5 bases and J lost 14, with 12 bases in between. CDR1 is MNHNS, CDR2 SASEGT, per germline. In DNA form, the CDR3 reads TGTGCCAGCAGTAGCGGACGTCGGCTGTTTTTT. Protein: CASSSGRRLFF.

The genes are TRBV7-2 and TRBJ2-1; D perhaps matches TRBD2 (6 bases). CDR1 SGHTA and CDR2 FQGNSA come from the germline V gene. Trimming removed 0 bases from V and 3 bases from J, with 12 bases in between. CDR3 length equals 16 residues. The CDR3 spells CASSLAGSGNYNEQFF. CDR3 DNA sequence: TGTGCCAGCAGCTTAGCGGGTAGCGGAAACTACAATGAGCAGTTCTTC.

The sample holds a few counts of this clonotype. The rearrangement links TRBV29-1 to TRBJ1-4, with 8 bases fitting TRBD1. The CDR3 covers 16 residues. The V segment lost 4 bases and the J segment 5 bases; nucleotides outside the gene matches: 12. Germline-derived CDR1 and CDR2 are SQVTM and ANQGSEA. The CDR3 sequence: CSVVLGGQGGNEKLFF. CDR3 nucleotide sequence: TGCAGCGTTGTATTGGGTGGACAGGGAGGAAATGAAAAACTGTTTTTT.

This clonotype has at least ten counts. The chain combines TRBV30 with TRBJ2-1, with 11 bases aligning to TRBD2. CDR3 length: 17 amino acids. Germline CDR1 reads GTSNPN; CDR2 reads SVGIG (reference sequence). J gave up 1 base and V 1 base, and 6 bases lay outside the gene matches. The CDR3 sequence is CAWSGGSGRGSYNEQFF. The CDR3, as DNA: TGTGCCTGGAGTGGAGGTAGCGGGAGGGGGTCCTACAATGAGCAGTTCTTC.

This clonotype was observed a few times. The chain recombines TRBV20-1 with TRBJ2-3; TRBD2 is a possible D gene (5 bases). Germline V CDR1 and CDR2: DFQATT, SNEGSKA (reference sequence). There are 15 residues in the CDR3. V was clipped by 4 bases and J by 2 bases, with 16 bases between them. The CDR3 spells CSAKRASFYTDTQYF. The CDR3 bases are TGCAGTGCTAAGAGAGCTAGCTTTTACACAGATACGCAGTATTTT.

This clonotype was picked up many times. The chain links TRBV6-1 to TRBJ1-6; 7 nucleotides line up with TRBD1. Trimming cost V 1 base and J 8 bases; bases outside gene matches: 2. This CDR3 has 14 amino acids. CDR1 and CDR2 (germline): MNHNS, SASEGT. As DNA, the CDR3 is TGTGCCAGCAGTGAAGTACAGGGGTATTCACCCCTCCACTTT. Protein sequence: CASSEVQGYSPLHF.

This clonotype was recorded a few times. The chain couples TRBV7-9 to TRBJ2-1; 15 bases are a match to TRBD2. Germline values: CDR1 SEHNR, CDR2 FQNEAQ (reference sequence). The CDR3 length is 19 residues. V was pared by 5 bases and J by 0 bases, with 8 bases of the junction left unmatched. The chain's CDR3 is CASSGTSGRPPSSYNEQFF. Here the CDR3 DNA reads TGTGCCAGCAGCGGGACTAGCGGGAGGCCACCGAGCTCCTACAATGAGCAGTTCTTC.

In this sample, this clonotype turned up many times. The V and J genes are TRBV12-3 or TRBV12-4 and TRBJ1-4; D might be TRBD1 (5 bases). The CDR3 has 14 amino acids. V was pared by 1 base and J by 4 bases, with 7 bases between. CDR3 DNA: TGTGCCAGCAGTTTAGACAGGATTAATGAAAAACTGTTTTTT. Encoded protein: CASSLDRINEKLFF.

This clonotype appeared a few times. A single base separates this from a much larger clone, so it may be a read error. The chain carries TRBV28 and TRBJ2-7; the match to TRBD2 covers 8 bases. This CDR3 has 21 amino acids. The V gene end was trimmed by 4 bases and the J gene end by 0 bases; junction bases not matched to a gene: 23. The germline V gene has CDR1 MDHEN and CDR2 SYDVKM. CDR3 nucleotide sequence: TGTGCCAGCAGTTCGGGGGGGGCGGGGAAGAAACCTACTAGCAGCTCCTACGAGCAGTACTTC. Translation: CASSSGGAGKKPTSSSYEQYF.

The V gene is TRBV7-6, the J gene TRBJ2-7; 7 nucleotides line up with TRBD1. This CDR3 has 16 amino acids. The germline CDR1 and CDR2 sequences are SGHVS and FNYEAQ. Trimming at V came to 1 base and at J to 3 bases, leaving 9 bases not matched to a gene. The CDR3 loop reads CASSLVGGQEVYEQYF. CDR3 nucleotides: TGTGCCAGCAGCTTAGTCGGAGGACAGGAGGTCTACGAGCAGTACTTC.

As concerns this clonotype: A much larger clonotype is one base distant, so this may be a read error. DNA for the CDR3: TGTGCCAGCAGCATGCCTTCGGGGGGAGCCTACGGGCAGTACTTC. Translated, it gives CASSMPSGGAYGQYF. V and J are TRBV28 and TRBJ2-7; 7 bases are shared with TRBD2. This CDR3 region has 15 residues. CDR1 is MDHEN, CDR2 SYDVKM, per germline.

This clonotype has a handful of counts. J is TRBJ2-1 and V is TRBV27; D perhaps matches TRBD1 (5 bases). V was trimmed by 3 bases and J by 3 bases, leaving 18 bases between them. CDR1 and CDR2 from the germline V gene are MNHEY and SMNVEV (reference sequence). This CDR3 has 17 amino acids. The CDR3, as DNA: TGTGCCAGCAGTTTCAATTCAGGGTTTGGGAACTACAATGAGCAGTTCTTC. Encoded protein: CASSFNSGFGNYNEQFF.

This clonotype appeared a few times. At one of its ends the junction is not consistent with the germline gene, which may arise from a read error. The genes are TRBV7-2 and TRBJ2-1; 12 bases match TRBD2. Looked up from germline, CDR1 is SGHTA and CDR2 is FQGNSA. This CDR3 contains 18 residues. The CDR3 nucleotides are TGTGCCGGCAGCTTAGGCACGGGACTAGCGGGTTCCTACAATGAGCAGTTCTTC. Its protein is CAGSLGTGLAGSYNEQFF.

This clonotype was seen at least ten times. The rearrangement uses TRBV6-1 and TRBJ2-1, with 12 bases fitting TRBD2. The CDR3 has 14 amino acids. The V and J ends lost 4 bases and 9 bases, in that order; junction bases with no gene match: 4. Germline lookup yields CDR1 MNHNS and CDR2 SASEGT. This CDR3 reads CASSGLAGGGEQFF. CDR3 sequence (DNA): TGTGCCAGCAGTGGGCTAGCGGGAGGGGGTGAGCAGTTCTTC.

CDR3 loop: CSARPGLNTQYF. DNA of the CDR3: TGCAGTGCTAGGCCGGGACTTAATACGCAGTATTTT. The V call is TRBV20-1, the J call TRBJ2-3; D may be TRBD2 (6 bases). The germline gives CDR1 DFQATT, CDR2 SNEGSKA (reference sequence). The CDR3 is made up of 12 amino acids. The ends were cut back, 3 bases at V and 7 bases at J, with 11 bases in the middle.

The sample holds a few counts of this clonotype. The chain couples TRBV7-9 to TRBJ2-7; no firm D call. V gave up 2 bases and J gave up 5 bases, with 10 bases separating them. Germline values: CDR1 SEHNR, CDR2 FQNEAQ (reference sequence). CDR3 length: 13 residues. CDR3 in DNA: TGTGCCAGCAGCTTAACCGTCCCGGACGAGCAGTACTTC. This sequence encodes CASSLTVPDEQYF. Looking up the rest from reference TRBV7-9 and TRBJ2-7 gives the full variable domain: DTGVSQNPRHKITKRGQNVTFRCDPISEHNRLYWYRQTLGQGPEFLTYFQNEAQLEKSRLLSDRFSAERPKGSFSTLEIQRTEQGDSAMYLCASSLTVPDEQYFGPGTRLTVT.

This clonotype appeared a few times. This chain joins TRBV9 and TRBJ1-2; D unresolved. CDR3 length: 14 residues. CDR1 and CDR2 from the germline V gene are SGDLS and YYNGEE. V was shortened by 0 bases and J by 3 bases, with 9 bases between the two germline ends. The CDR3 nucleotides read TGTGCCAGCAGCGTAGGCAGGCTGGACTATGGCTACACCTTC. It translates to CASSVGRLDYGYTF. Supplemented by reference TRBV9 and TRBJ1-2, the full variable domain reads DSGVTQTPKHLITATGQRVTLRCSPRSGDLSVYWYQQSLDQGLQFLIQYYNGEERAKGNILERFSAQQFPDLHSELNLSSLELGDSALYFCASSVGRLDYGYTFGSGTRLTVV.

This clonotype was recorded only once. A much larger clone lies one base from this, so it may be a read error. V is TRBV28 and J is TRBJ1-5, with D possibly TRBD1 on 5 matching bases. CDR3 size: 13 residues. Germline-derived CDR1 and CDR2 are MDHEN and SYDVKM. Here the CDR3 reads CASGFQGNQPQRF. The CDR3 bases are TGTGCCAGCGGTTTCCAGGGAAATCAGCCCCAGCGTTTT.

This clonotype has at least ten counts. The chain couples TRBV5-6 to TRBJ2-7; D possibly corresponds to TRBD1 (6 bases). Germline V gene sequence: CDR1 SGHDT, CDR2 YYEEEE. Trimming stripped 4 bases from V and 2 bases from J, with 16 bases between. The CDR3 consists of 15 residues. DNA for the CDR3: TGTGCCAGCAGCCCGAGACAGGATACCCCCTACGAGCAGTACTTC. Translation: CASSPRQDTPYEQYF.

This clonotype appeared many times. V gene TRBV20-1 combines with J gene TRBJ2-1; TRBD2 agrees at 9 bases. The CDR3 runs 16 residues. Germline lookup yields CDR1 DFQATT and CDR2 SNEGSKA (reference sequence). Trimming at V came to 5 bases and at J to 5 bases, leaving 13 bases not matched to a gene. The CDR3 DNA reads TGCAGTGCTCCGGGAAGGGCGGGAGGGATCCACAATGAGCAGTTCTTC. Translating gives CSAPGRAGGIHNEQFF.

The chain combines TRBV11-2 with TRBJ2-1, with D perhaps TRBD2 (6 bases). The V end lost 5 bases, the J end lost 4 bases, and 18 bases lay between the germline ends. The CDR3 length is 16 residues. Germline CDR1 SGHAT, CDR2 FQNNGV. The DNA of the CDR3 is TGTGCCAGCAGCCCCGAGGCACTAGCAGATTACAATGAGCAGTTCTTC. Encoded protein: CASSPEALADYNEQFF.

This clonotype has just a few counts. The gene calls are TRBV20-1 and TRBJ2-1, with 12 bases that match TRBD2. From germline, CDR1 is DFQATT and CDR2 SNEGSKA (reference sequence). Losses at the gene ends were 2 bases for V and 0 bases for J; bases not matched to a gene: 8. The CDR3 consists of 18 residues. The CDR3 spells CSARRLAGDKSSYNEQFF. The CDR3 coding sequence is TGCAGTGCTAGAAGACTAGCGGGAGATAAAAGCTCCTACAATGAGCAGTTCTTC.

This chain uses TRBV19 with TRBJ1-1, with D uncertain. The length of the CDR3 is 14 residues. V lost 6 bases, J lost 0 bases, and 11 bases lay in between. Germline assignment: CDR1 LNHDA and CDR2 SQIVND (reference sequence). CDR3 nucleotide sequence: TGTGCCAGTAGCGAACGACAAGTGAACACTGAAGCTTTCTTT. Its translation: CASSERQVNTEAFF.

This clonotype was picked up a small number of times. The chain couples TRBV9 to TRBJ2-5, with D perhaps TRBD1 (6 bases). Germline V lookup: CDR1 SGDLS, CDR2 YYNGEE. The CDR3 covers 15 residues. V was clipped by 0 bases and J by 1 base, with 10 bases between them. This chain's CDR3 is CASSVEHRAQETQYF. The CDR3, as DNA: TGTGCCAGCAGCGTAGAACACAGGGCCCAAGAGACCCAGTACTTC.

This clonotype was seen more than once but under ten times. The chain joins TRBV28 to TRBJ2-7; 8 nucleotides agree with TRBD2. Looked up from germline, CDR1 is MDHEN and CDR2 is SYDVKM. The CDR3 spans 14 residues. Trimming removed 8 bases from V and 2 bases from J; junction bases left unmatched: 8. CDR3 DNA sequence: TGTGCCAGCCAGCGAGTTAGCGGGACCTACGAGCAGTACTTC. This gives the protein CASQRVSGTYEQYF.

This clonotype was picked up many times. V and J are TRBV9 and TRBJ2-1; D call uncertain. The CDR3 has 13 residues. The V gene's germline CDR1 is SGDLS and CDR2 YYNGEE. V dropped 0 bases and J dropped 9 bases, with 10 bases sitting between them. CDR3 loop: CASSVVVVGEQFF. The CDR3 DNA reads as TGTGCCAGCAGCGTAGTTGTCGTGGGTGAGCAGTTCTTC.

There are many counts of this clonotype. This chain joins TRBV28 and TRBJ2-1; TRBD2 agrees at 13 bases. Trimming took 4 bases from V and 6 from J; bases not matched to a gene: 6. Germline assignment: CDR1 MDHEN and CDR2 SYDVKM. This CDR3 has 16 residues. The CDR3 is CASSSLTSGRFNEQFF. The CDR3 nucleotides are TGTGCCAGCAGTTCCCTGACTAGCGGGAGGTTCAATGAGCAGTTCTTC.

This clonotype has a handful of counts. The chain couples TRBV11-2 to TRBJ2-6; the D is unclear. Germline V gives CDR1 SGHAT, CDR2 FQNNGV. The CDR3 is 18 residues long. The germline V and J ends were trimmed by 5 bases and 0 bases, with 17 bases remaining between them. CDR3 DNA: TGTGCCAGCAGCACATTAGATTACACAGACTCTGGGGCCAACGTCCTGACTTTC. Translated: CASSTLDYTDSGANVLTF.

This clonotype was recorded many times. This chain joins TRBV7-9 and TRBJ2-1; tentative D call: TRBD2 (5 bases). The germline gives CDR1 SEHNR, CDR2 FQNEAQ (reference sequence). The CDR3 length is 13 residues. The ends were cut back, 5 bases at V and 7 bases at J, with 12 bases in the middle. The CDR3 protein is CASSLNRGNEQFF. The CDR3 nucleotides are TGTGCCAGCAGCCTAAACCGGGGAAATGAGCAGTTCTTC.

This clonotype was seen repeatedly, ten times or more. V usage is TRBV11-2 and J usage is TRBJ2-7; possible D gene TRBD1, 6 bases. Trimming pared 3 bases from V and 9 bases from J, leaving 15 bases between. The CDR3 runs to 13 residues. The germline V gene encodes CDR1 SGHAT and CDR2 FQNNGV. DNA of the CDR3: TGTGCCAGCAGCTTCCGGGACACAGGTCCGCAGTACTTC. Its translation is CASSFRDTGPQYF. Complete variable domain (other parts from reference TRBV11-2 and TRBJ2-7): EAGVAQSPRYKIIEKRQSVAFWCNPISGHATLYWYQQILGQGPKLLIQFQNNGVVDDSQLPKDRFSAERLKGVDSTLKIQPAKLEDSAVYLCASSFRDTGPQYFGPGTRLTVT.

This clonotype was observed at least ten times. The V call is TRBV5-1, the J call TRBJ2-1; tentatively, D is TRBD1 (5 bases). CDR1 is SGHRS and CDR2 is YFSETQ in the germline V gene. V was shortened by 6 bases and J by 5 bases, with 9 bases between the two germline ends. This CDR3 contains 12 residues. The CDR3 protein is CASMAGNNEQFF. CDR3 in DNA: TGCGCCAGCATGGCAGGGAACAATGAGCAGTTCTTC.